These 31 T cell receptor beta chains were sequenced from one sample in a study of Ad26.COV2.S vaccination and SARS-CoV-2 variants. Profiled with immunoSEQ multiplex PCR; TCRdb holds only in-frame clones, not every one. Among roughly 390,000 clones listed, more than 85% were seen once. This sample's treatment: roughly 18 received Ad26.COV2.S at low or high dose, single or two shots; several received placebo; per-sample allocation not given. Sampling was performed 63 days after the first vaccine or placebo injection. The sample was peripheral blood, taken in a trial of Ad26.COV2.S vaccine versus placebo. The receptor set was obtained from a person between 18 and 65 years old who received the Ad26.COV2.S COVID-19 vaccine or a placebo.

This rearrangement joins TRBV5-4 to TRBJ2-3; D uncertain. Trimming cost V 4 bases and J 1 base, with 16 bases left between them. This CDR3 comprises 16 residues. Germline lookup yields CDR1 SGHNT and CDR2 YYREEE (reference sequence). CDR3 amino acids: CASSPYRVSGTDTQYF. The CDR3 coding sequence is TGTGCCAGCAGCCCCTACCGGGTTTCGGGCACAGATACGCAGTATTTT.

The chain uses TRBV7-9 and TRBJ2-7; D uncertain. Trimming removed 5 bases from V and 6 bases from J, with 14 bases in between. The CDR3 spans 13 residues. Looked up from germline, CDR1 is SEHNR and CDR2 is FQNEAQ (reference sequence). DNA for the CDR3: TGTGCCAGCAGCCCGGCCGGTGGTGGCGAGCAGTACTTC. Its translation: CASSPAGGGEQYF.

This chain connects TRBV2 to TRBJ1-4, with D possibly TRBD1 on 5 matching bases. Germline V gene sequence: CDR1 SNHLY, CDR2 FYNNEI. The CDR3 runs 13 residues. Trimming pared 9 bases from V and 8 bases from J, leaving 16 bases between. CDR3 DNA: TGTGCCAGTAAGATCCAGGGTGCGGAAAAACTGTTTTTT. Its protein is CASKIQGAEKLFF.

V is TRBV28 and J is TRBJ2-1; perhaps D is TRBD1 or TRBD2 (6 bases each). This CDR3 is 14 amino acids long. Germline V lookup: CDR1 MDHEN, CDR2 SYDVKM. The ends were cut back, 10 bases at V and 3 bases at J, with 16 bases in the middle. The CDR3 coding sequence is TGTGCCACTTACAAGGGGGAGGTCTACAATGAGCAGTTCTTC. Translating it yields CATYKGEVYNEQFF.

The chain recombines TRBV2 with TRBJ1-3, with D perhaps TRBD1 (5 bases). This CDR3 has 14 amino acids. Germline V lookup: CDR1 SNHLY, CDR2 FYNNEI. Trimming removed 6 bases at V and 8 bases at J, with 17 bases between. CDR3 DNA: TGTGCCAGCAGCGTCTGGGGGAACAAAGACACCATATATTTT. Protein sequence: CASSVWGNKDTIYF.

The chain joins TRBV25-1 to TRBJ1-6; the match to TRBD1 covers 8 bases. V shed 7 bases, J shed 8 bases, and the junction held 4 bases outside the gene matches. Germline V gene sequence: CDR1 MGHDK, CDR2 SYGVNS. This CDR3 has 13 residues. CDR3 amino acids: CASTGGWDSPLHF. CDR3 in DNA: TGTGCCAGCACAGGGGGCTGGGATTCACCCCTCCACTTT.

The gene calls are TRBV5-4 and TRBJ1-2; 9 bases line up with TRBD1. With V trimmed by 5 bases and J by 8 bases, 7 bases remained unmatched. This CDR3 contains 13 residues. Germline V CDR1 and CDR2: SGHNT, YYREEE (reference sequence). The CDR3 here is CASRTGTGNGYTF. DNA for the CDR3: TGTGCCAGCAGGACCGGGACAGGGAACGGCTACACCTTC.

The chain is built from TRBV30 and TRBJ2-6, with 7 bases fitting TRBD2. The germline gives CDR1 GTSNPN, CDR2 SVGIG (reference sequence). V shed 0 bases and J 3 bases; nucleotides not matched to a gene: 2. CDR3 length: 15 amino acids. The CDR3 nucleotides are TGTGCCTGGAGTGTAGCGGGGTATGGGGCCAACGTCCTGACTTTC. Protein sequence: CAWSVAGYGANVLTF.

This sequence joins TRBV7-6 and TRBJ2-1; no definite D call. The CDR3 consists of 12 residues. Deletions cut 2 bases from V and 11 bases from J, with 10 bases between. CDR1 and CDR2 (germline): SGHVS, FNYEAQ. The CDR3 nucleotides read TGTGCCAGCAGCTTATTCGAGGAACAGCAGTTCTTC. It translates to CASSLFEEQQFF.

Note on this clone: Different DNA sequences within this sample yield the same CDR3. The chain couples TRBV27 to TRBJ1-1; the D is unclear. The CDR3 has 14 amino acids. CDR1 MNHEY and CDR2 SMNVEV come from the germline V gene (reference sequence). V was cut by 0 bases and J by 2 bases, with 7 bases left in between. CDR3 residues: CASSLSFSNTEAFF. The CDR3 bases are TGTGCCAGCAGTTTATCGTTCAGTAACACTGAAGCTTTCTTT.

The V gene is TRBV7-6, the J gene TRBJ2-5, with TRBD1 identical over 7 bases. J lost 5 bases, V lost 7 bases, and 13 bases had no gene match. In germline, CDR1 is SGHVS, CDR2 FNYEAQ. The CDR3 is 15 residues long. DNA of the CDR3: TGTGCCAGCACCCCAGGGGGTGAAGTAAGGGAGACCCAGTACTTC. It yields the protein CASTPGGEVRETQYF.

The genes are TRBV6-5 and TRBJ2-1, with 15 bases lining up with TRBD2. The CDR3 has 15 amino acids. Germline CDR1 reads MNHEY; CDR2 reads SVGAGI. V was clipped by 6 bases and J by 6 bases; unmatched bases: 3. The CDR3 DNA follows: TGTGCCAGCAGGCCGGGACTAGCGGGGGGCAATGAGCAGTTCTTC. It codes for CASRPGLAGGNEQFF.

The chain couples TRBV9 to TRBJ2-2; possibly TRBD1 for D (6 bases). The germline V gene has CDR1 SGDLS and CDR2 YYNGEE. V was clipped by 6 bases and J by 5 bases, with 11 bases between them. CDR3 length: 13 amino acids. The CDR3 DNA sequence: TGTGCCAGCAACAGGGACGTAACCGGGGAGCTGTTTTTT. Encoded protein: CASNRDVTGELFF.

The chain recombines TRBV5-1 with TRBJ2-5; TRBD1 agrees at 9 bases. The CDR3 extends over 14 amino acids. V shed 5 bases and J 2 bases; nucleotides not matched to a gene: 4. The germline CDR1 and CDR2 sequences are SGHRS and YFSETQ. CDR3 amino acids: CASRRGQGQETQYF. The CDR3 DNA is TGCGCCAGCAGAAGAGGACAGGGGCAAGAGACCCAGTACTTC.

The chain uses TRBV7-2 and TRBJ2-5, with D unclear. V was pared by 4 bases and J by 1 base, with 13 bases between. The CDR3 extends over 15 amino acids. CDR1 and CDR2 from the germline V gene are SGHTA and FQGNSA. The CDR3 is CASSYRVGLQETQYF. CDR3 bases: TGTGCCAGCAGCTACCGGGTAGGGCTCCAAGAGACCCAGTACTTC.

The chain links TRBV29-1 to TRBJ2-7, with 7 nucleotides matching TRBD2. This CDR3 is 13 amino acids long. Germline loops: CDR1 SQVTM, CDR2 ANQGSEA. With 4 bases clipped from V and 4 bases from J, the junction kept 7 bases outside the gene matches. The chain's CDR3 is CSVGPDGGYEQYF. In DNA, the CDR3 is TGCAGCGTTGGGCCCGACGGGGGGTACGAGCAGTACTTC.

The chain links TRBV29-1 to TRBJ1-1, with 7 bases matching TRBD1. The V segment lost 3 bases and the J segment 0 bases; nucleotides outside the gene matches: 4. Germline assignment: CDR1 SQVTM and CDR2 ANQGSEA. The length of the CDR3 is 14 residues. The CDR3 DNA is TGCAGCGTTGACCTAGGGGGCGTGAACACTGAAGCTTTCTTT. This sequence encodes CSVDLGGVNTEAFF.

This clone appeared a single time. V and J are TRBV2 and TRBJ2-2; a weak D match, TRBD2 (5 bases). The V end lost 0 bases, the J end lost 6 bases, and 14 bases lay between the germline ends. From germline, CDR1 is SNHLY and CDR2 FYNNEI. This CDR3 spans 16 amino acids. This CDR3 is CASSEAVDVASGELFF. The CDR3 bases are TGTGCCAGCAGTGAAGCGGTGGATGTAGCGTCCGGGGAGCTGTTTTTT.

V gene TRBV5-1 combines with J gene TRBJ1-1; 7 bases align to TRBD1. Germline lookup yields CDR1 SGHRS and CDR2 YFSETQ. This CDR3 contains 14 residues. V lost 1 base, J lost 6 bases, and 6 bases stayed unmatched. The CDR3 DNA sequence: TGCGCCAGCAGCTTGTTCGACAGGGACGCTGAAGCTTTCTTT. Translated: CASSLFDRDAEAFF.

The V gene is TRBV27, the J gene TRBJ1-4; D ambiguous. Germline CDR1 MNHEY, CDR2 SMNVEV (reference sequence). V lost 8 bases and J lost 5, with 21 bases in between. The CDR3 contains 16 residues. The CDR3 loop reads CASGVGPPGNNEKLFF. CDR3 DNA sequence: TGTGCCAGCGGAGTTGGCCCGCCGGGGAACAATGAAAAACTGTTTTTT.

This CDR3 is CASSRDRGPDTQYF. The CDR3, as DNA: TGTGCCAGCAGCCGGGACAGGGGGCCTGATACGCAGTATTTT. The chain combines TRBV2 with TRBJ2-3; 12 bases match TRBD1. Per the germline V gene, CDR1 is SNHLY and CDR2 is FYNNEI. Trimming at V came to 6 bases and at J to 6 bases, leaving 4 bases not matched to a gene. This CDR3 is 14 amino acids long.

Written as DNA, the CDR3 is TGTGCCATCCCTAGTTCGGGTCGCCGGGGCACTGAAGCTTTCTTT. It codes for CAIPSSGRRGTEAFF. The gene calls are TRBV6-5 and TRBJ1-1; D is ambiguous. Trimming shortened V by 10 bases and J by 4 bases, and 22 bases separated the two germline ends. Looked up from germline, CDR1 is MNHEY and CDR2 is SVGAGI. The length of the CDR3 is 15 residues.

The chain employs TRBV6-6 and TRBJ2-4, with 8 bases fitting TRBD1. Looked up from germline, CDR1 is MNHNY and CDR2 is SVGAGI (reference sequence). The trim removed 6 bases at V and 14 bases at J, leaving 12 bases unmatched. This CDR3 is 13 amino acids long. The CDR3: CASSPGQGAIEYF. As DNA, the CDR3 is TGTGCCAGCAGCCCCGGGCAGGGGGCGATTGAGTACTTC.

The rearrangement uses TRBV18 and TRBJ1-1; 7 bases fit TRBD1. With V trimmed by 5 bases and J by 4 bases, 13 bases remained unmatched. Germline values: CDR1 KGHSH, CDR2 LQKENI. This CDR3 spans 16 amino acids. The CDR3 region is CASSTGRQGMSTEAFF. CDR3 DNA sequence: TGTGCCAGCTCAACGGGCCGACAGGGTATGAGCACTGAAGCTTTCTTT.

This chain connects TRBV13 to TRBJ2-3, with D tentatively TRBD1 (5 bases). V shed 0 bases and J shed 0 bases, with 16 bases lying between them. The CDR3 runs to 18 residues. Germline V gives CDR1 PRHDT, CDR2 FYEKMQ (reference sequence). In DNA, the CDR3 is TGTGCCAGCAGCTTAGGTAGGTTAGGGGCCACTAGCACAGATACGCAGTATTTT. Translation gives CASSLGRLGATSTDTQYF.

CDR3 nucleotide sequence: TGTGCCAGCAGCAGAATGAACACTGAAGCTTTCTTT. Amino acid sequence: CASSRMNTEAFF. The chain employs TRBV5-8 and TRBJ1-1; D remains unclear. The CDR3 is made up of 12 amino acids. CDR1 and CDR2 (germline): SGHTS, YDEGEE. Trimming took off 4 bases at V and 0 bases at J, with 4 bases between the two ends.

The rearrangement uses TRBV7-9 and TRBJ2-7, with no clear D. The V end lost 2 bases, the J end lost 7 bases, and 6 bases lay between the germline ends. CDR3 length: 11 amino acids. The germline V gene encodes CDR1 SEHNR and CDR2 FQNEAQ (reference sequence). CDR3 in DNA: TGTGCCAGCAGCTTAAATAGGGAGCAGTACTTC. Amino acid sequence: CASSLNREQYF.

The CDR3 reads CASRMFRETGELFF. The CDR3 DNA reads as TGCGCCAGCAGGATGTTTAGGGAAACCGGGGAGCTGTTTTTT. The chain carries TRBV10-1 and TRBJ2-2, with D hard to call. Between the trimmed V and J ends, which lost 6 bases and 5 bases, there was a span of 13 bases. There are 14 residues in the CDR3. Germline V lookup: CDR1 WNHNN, CDR2 SYGVQD (reference sequence).

The chain is built from TRBV11-2 and TRBJ1-6, with D tentatively TRBD1 (6 bases). The V end lost 6 bases, the J end lost 7 bases, and 19 bases lay between the germline ends. Germline V gene lookup returns CDR1 SGHAT and CDR2 FQNNGV. The CDR3 length is 16 residues. The CDR3 coding sequence is TGTGCCAGCAGGACCCCCGGGGGGGCGCTGAATTCACCCCTCCACTTT. It specifies CASRTPGGALNSPLHF.

The chain links TRBV5-1 to TRBJ2-3; TRBD1 might be the D (6 bases). V lost 0 bases and J 3 bases, leaving 11 bases between the germline ends. Germline V lookup: CDR1 SGHRS, CDR2 YFSETQ. The CDR3 totals 15 residues. The CDR3 coding sequence is TGCGCCAGCAGCTTGGCCGGCACAGGGACAGATACGCAGTATTTT. It translates to CASSLAGTGTDTQYF.

In its sample, this clone was seen a few times. Different DNA sequences within this sample yield the same CDR3. The chain joins TRBV7-9 to TRBJ1-2; D may be TRBD1 (5 bases). The length of the CDR3 is 13 residues. The V gene's germline CDR1 is SEHNR and CDR2 FQNEAQ (reference sequence). The V and J ends lost 1 base and 4 bases respectively, with 7 bases between them. In DNA, the CDR3 is TGTGCCAGCAGCTTAGGGACAAGCTATGGCTACACCTTC. Its translation: CASSLGTSYGYTF.